Described below is a single TCR beta chain sequence and its context. The CDR3 runs 16 residues. Trimming cost V 5 bases and J 4 bases; bases outside gene matches: 11. CDR1 LNHDA and CDR2 SQIVND come from the germline V gene (reference sequence). TCRdb recomputed calls from the reads with MiXCR, one row per CDR3 protein. The table lists 500,000 to 600,000 distinct CDR3 sequences, approximately 15% of them singletons, with roughly a quarter in the top ten. The sample belongs to a study of T cell repertoires in cytomegalovirus infection. Sequenced material: CD8+ T cells from PBMCs. This clonotype was obtained from a human donor in good health (CMV status not recorded). Some clones in this sample may be carry-over from other donors' samples. This sequence joins TRBV19 and TRBJ1-1; TRBD1 matches at 9 bases. CDR3 bases: TGTGCCAGTAGTCGACCGCCTTGGGGACAGGGCACTGAAGCTTTCTTT. It specifies CASSRPPWGQGTEAFF.